This TCR beta chain derives from a study of CD8+CD57+ T cells in acquired aplastic anemia. Individuals selected for sequencing had exhibited CD8+CD57+ cell expansion on flow cytometry. None of the patients had been given any therapy when their blood was sampled. The use of genomic DNA as template underpinned the TCR beta VDJ and CDR3 profiling. TCRdb used MiXCR to reprocess the reads, holding one entry per CDR3 protein. The sample records 150,000 to 200,000 distinct CDR3 sequences, roughly 50% being singletons. V lost 1 base to trimming and J lost 5 bases, with 11 bases between them. The CDR3 is 14 residues long. Germline assignment: CDR1 SGHRS and CDR2 YFSETQ.

The V gene is TRBV5-1, the J gene TRBJ2-3, with a weak D call TRBD2 (5 bases). This TCR was recovered from a human donor with aplastic anemia. Input material: sorted CD4+, CD8+, or CD8+CD57+ T cells (not recorded which) from PBMCs. The CDR3 DNA is TGCGCCAGCAGCTTGCCTCGTGAGGGAGATACGCAGTATTTT. The encoded protein is CASSLPREGDTQYF.